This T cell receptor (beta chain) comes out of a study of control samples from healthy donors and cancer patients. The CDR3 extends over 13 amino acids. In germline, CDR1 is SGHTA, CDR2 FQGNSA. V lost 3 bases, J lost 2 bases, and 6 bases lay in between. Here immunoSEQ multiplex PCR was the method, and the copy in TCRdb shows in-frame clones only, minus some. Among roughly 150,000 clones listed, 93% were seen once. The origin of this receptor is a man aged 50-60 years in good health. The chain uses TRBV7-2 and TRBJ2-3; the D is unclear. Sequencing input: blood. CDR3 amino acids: CASSLRITDTQYF. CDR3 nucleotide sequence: TGTGCCAGCAGCTTGAGGATCACAGATACGCAGTATTTT.